One and the same sample provided the 29 T cell receptor beta chains below, sequenced in a study of T cells expressing NK-cell markers. From its re-call of the 5' RACE reads, TCRdb lists each CDR3 protein once, without DNA. The data show around 550,000 distinct CDR3 sequences, and the top ten clones hold around 4%. The sample was blood T cells: a sorted CD56 or NKG2C T cell subset, CD4+ or CD8+ T cells, or bulk PBMC T cells (not recorded which). Source of these receptors: a man aged 18 to 30 in good health.

The V and J genes are TRBV6-5 and TRBJ2-3. Germline CDR1 and CDR2: MNHEY and SVGAGI. The CDR3 totals 15 residues. CDR3 in amino acids: CASSYAGVNTDTQYF.

The chain recombines TRBV5-5 with TRBJ2-3; the D call from TCRdb, TRBD2, cannot be confirmed without DNA. The CDR3 loop spans 18 amino acids. Per germline, CDR1 SGHKS and CDR2 YYEKEE (reference sequence). The CDR3 region is CASSLAWEEATSTDTQYF.

The V call is TRBV29-1, the J call TRBJ1-4. The germline gives CDR1 SQVTM, CDR2 ANQGSEA. The CDR3 extends over 15 amino acids. CDR3 sequence reads: CSVNLLGFGNEKLFF.

The chain is built from TRBV7-9 and TRBJ2-3; with no DNA, the TCRdb D assignment of TRBD1 cannot be verified. CDR3 length: 15 amino acids. CDR1 is SEHNR and CDR2 is FQNEAQ in the germline V gene (reference sequence). CDR3 region: CASSFEGTSTDTQYF.

The rearrangement links TRBV20-1 to TRBJ2-3; TCRdb proposes TRBD1, but this gene call is untestable without DNA. The V gene's germline CDR1 is DFQATT and CDR2 SNEGSKA (reference sequence). The CDR3 loop spans 14 amino acids. The CDR3 spells CSADPAPGTDTQYF.

V is TRBV5-1 and J is TRBJ1-1; the D call of TRBD1 rests on TCRdb alone, since no DNA is present to check it. CDR1 and CDR2 (germline): SGHRS, YFSETQ. This CDR3 is built from 16 residues. The CDR3 here is CASSYNSGTANTEAFF.

The rearrangement links TRBV3-1 to TRBJ2-1; the TCRdb D gene call, TRBD2, has no DNA to confirm it. This CDR3 has 15 amino acids. Germline loops: CDR1 LGHDT, CDR2 YNNKEL (reference sequence). The CDR3 sequence is CASSQVSPLAVQQFF.

The chain is built from TRBV7-2 and TRBJ2-3; TCRdb gives TRBD2 as the D gene, but with no DNA this cannot be confirmed. The CDR3 is made up of 16 amino acids. CDR1 is SGHTA and CDR2 is FQGNSA in the germline V gene. The CDR3 sequence is CASSPTSGLNTDTQYF.

J is TRBJ2-3 and V is TRBV5-5; TCRdb's D call, TRBD1, is unchecked because there is no DNA. Germline CDR1 is SGHKS and CDR2 is YYEKEE (reference sequence). The CDR3 is 15 residues long. This CDR3 is CASSLEAGEAHTQYF. The full variable domain, in which reference TRBV5-5 and TRBJ2-3 provide the parts outside the CDR3, is DAGVTQSPTHLIKTRGQQVTLRCSPISGHKSVSWYQQVLGQGPQFIFQYYEKEERGRGNFPDRFSARQFPNYSSELNVNALLLGDSALYLCASSLEAGEAHTQYFGPGTRLTVL.

The V and J genes are TRBV10-1 and TRBJ2-5. This CDR3 spans 15 amino acids. Germline lookup yields CDR1 WNHNN and CDR2 SYGVQD (reference sequence). CDR3 region: CASSEFSGTRETQYF.

The chain links TRBV12-3 or TRBV12-4 to TRBJ2-5; the D call of TRBD1 rests on TCRdb alone, since no DNA is present to check it. The CDR3 is 15 residues long. CDR3 sequence reads: CASSFLQGARETQYF.

The chain recombines TRBV4-2 with TRBJ2-1; TCRdb's D gene call, TRBD2, goes unchecked for lack of DNA. This CDR3 has 18 amino acids. Germline CDR1 is LGHNA and CDR2 is YNFKEQ. This CDR3 is CASSDRLSGRKLYNEQFF.

The chain links TRBV5-1 to TRBJ2-1. Germline CDR1 is SGHRS and CDR2 is YFSETQ. The CDR3 contains 16 residues. CDR3 loop: CASTPREDAYYNEQFF.

The J gene is TRBJ2-1, the V gene TRBV9. There are 12 residues in the CDR3. Germline V CDR1 and CDR2: SGDLS, YYNGEE. The CDR3 sequence is CASSRTSSEQFF.

This chain uses TRBV20-1 with TRBJ1-6. Germline-derived CDR1 and CDR2 are DFQATT and SNEGSKA (reference sequence). This CDR3 has 17 amino acids. This CDR3 is CSAPSEALGSYNSPLHF.

The J gene is TRBJ2-2, the V gene TRBV29-1; TCRdb gives TRBD1 as the D gene, but with no DNA this cannot be confirmed. From germline, CDR1 is SQVTM and CDR2 ANQGSEA. The length of the CDR3 is 17 residues. CDR3 protein: CSVEESTDRANTGELFF.

This chain uses TRBV12-3 or TRBV12-4 with TRBJ2-2; lacking DNA, the TRBD1 call made by TCRdb goes unchecked. The CDR3 consists of 16 residues. This CDR3 reads CASSPFGGGATGELFF.

CDR3 loop: CATSRRQTSGTSSPVNEQFF. V and J are TRBV15 and TRBJ2-1; TCRdb returns TRBD2, unconfirmable since there is no DNA. Germline loops: CDR1 LNHNV, CDR2 YYDKDF (reference sequence). The CDR3 is 20 residues long.

This rearrangement joins TRBV12-5 to TRBJ2-2; checking the TCRdb D call of TRBD1 is not possible without DNA. CDR1 LGHNT and CDR2 FRNRAP come from the germline V gene. There are 14 residues in the CDR3. CDR3 residues: CASGTLTATGELFF.

The gene calls are TRBV27 and TRBJ2-3; lacking DNA, the TRBD1 call made by TCRdb goes unchecked. Germline CDR1 and CDR2: MNHEY and SMNVEV (reference sequence). The CDR3 is made up of 19 amino acids. The chain's CDR3 is CASSSWPPGQGPSTDTQYF.

CDR3 sequence reads: CSASPGTGGIYGYTF. The V gene is TRBV20-1, the J gene TRBJ1-2; as DNA is missing, the TRBD1 call by TCRdb cannot be tested. The germline gives CDR1 DFQATT, CDR2 SNEGSKA (reference sequence). The CDR3 has 15 residues.

V gene TRBV29-1 combines with J gene TRBJ1-2; TCRdb outputs TRBD1, but without DNA this stays unchecked. The CDR3 covers 13 residues. From germline, CDR1 is SQVTM and CDR2 ANQGSEA. The CDR3 sequence is CSVEEQGIHGYTF.

This chain joins TRBV12-3 or TRBV12-4 and TRBJ2-5. CDR3 length: 14 amino acids. The CDR3 protein is CASSYHRVQETQYF.

CDR3 region: CASRPTGAMTYNEQFF. This chain connects TRBV12-3 or TRBV12-4 to TRBJ2-1; the D call from TCRdb, TRBD1, cannot be confirmed without DNA. The CDR3 totals 16 residues.

The rearrangement links TRBV29-1 to TRBJ2-7. Germline V lookup: CDR1 SQVTM, CDR2 ANQGSEA. The CDR3 sequence is 12 residues long. The CDR3 protein is CSVGGRTYEQYF.

The J gene is TRBJ2-7, the V gene TRBV15; TCRdb's D call of TRBD2 is untestable without DNA. CDR1 and CDR2 from the germline V gene are LNHNV and YYDKDF (reference sequence). The CDR3 totals 14 residues. The CDR3 loop reads CATSREGLVYEQYF.

This CDR3 reads CASRHAYQETQYF. This chain uses TRBV25-1 with TRBJ2-5. The CDR3 length is 13 residues. Germline CDR1 reads MGHDK; CDR2 reads SYGVNS.

This rearrangement joins TRBV6-1 to TRBJ2-7; as DNA is missing, the TRBD2 call by TCRdb cannot be tested. The CDR3 has 17 amino acids. Germline CDR1 is MNHNS and CDR2 is SASEGT. The CDR3: CASSRGDPGLAGFEQYF.

The chain employs TRBV4-3 and TRBJ1-4; without DNA, the TCRdb call of TRBD1 cannot be checked. The CDR3 covers 13 residues. Germline V CDR1 and CDR2: LGHNA, YSLEER. CDR3 amino acids: CASSQARNEKLFF.